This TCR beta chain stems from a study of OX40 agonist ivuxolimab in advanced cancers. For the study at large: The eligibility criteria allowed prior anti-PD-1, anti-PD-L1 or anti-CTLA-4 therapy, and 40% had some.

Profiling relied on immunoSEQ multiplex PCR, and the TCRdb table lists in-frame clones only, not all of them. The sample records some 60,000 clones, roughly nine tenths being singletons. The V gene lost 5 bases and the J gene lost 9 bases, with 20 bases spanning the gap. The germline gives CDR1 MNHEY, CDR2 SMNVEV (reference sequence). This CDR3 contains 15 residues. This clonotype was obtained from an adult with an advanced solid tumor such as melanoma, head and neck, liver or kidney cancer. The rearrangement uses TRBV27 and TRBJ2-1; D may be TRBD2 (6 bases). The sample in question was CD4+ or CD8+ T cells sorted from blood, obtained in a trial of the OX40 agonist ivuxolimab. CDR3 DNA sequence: TGTGCCAGCAGTCCAGTCCAGAGCGGTAGCGGTGAGCAGTTCTTC. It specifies CASSPVQSGSGEQFF.